At least ten counts were recorded for the clone carrying this T cell receptor (beta chain). These data belong to a study of metastatic and nonmetastatic thyroid tumors. TCRdb used MiXCR to call clones anew from the PCR reads. The sample has roughly 93,000 clones; roughly 13% are singletons. The CDR3 covers 13 residues. The V and J ends lost 4 bases and 5 bases, in that order; junction bases with no gene match: 5. Germline V gene sequence: CDR1 SGHTS, CDR2 YDEGEE. Ahead of thyroid surgery, no patient had received treatment of any kind. The sample was blood. The chain links TRBV5-8 to TRBJ2-7; 8 bases line up with TRBD1. The origin of this receptor is a female donor with papillary thyroid cancer or a benign thyroid nodule (not recorded which). Some clones in this sample may be carry-over from other donors' samples. The chain's CDR3 is CASSLDRVNEQYF. The CDR3 bases are TGTGCCAGCAGCCTGGACAGGGTAAACGAGCAGTACTTC.